Described below is a single TCR beta chain sequence and its context. No antigen is known for it. These data belong to a study of a mutant IDH1 vaccine in newly diagnosed glioma. Study context: First vaccine doses came 4-6 weeks after radiotherapy alone, or with temozolomide cycles. Males made up 62.5% and females about 40% of treated patients, whose mean age was around 40 years.

Stated time point: week 5, during vaccination. It was 300 ug of mutant IDH1 20-mer peptide that made up each vaccine dose, given with topical imiquimod. New astrocytomas of WHO grade 3 or 4 that were IDH1-mutant and ATRX-lost were found in the donors. Here immunoSEQ multiplex PCR was the method, and the copy in TCRdb shows in-frame clones only, minus some. The top ten hold under 4% of the sample, which has roughly 30,000 clones, 87% seen once. The CDR3 loop spans 13 amino acids. CDR1 is MGHDK, CDR2 SYGVNS, per germline. Between the trimmed V and J ends, which lost 5 bases and 7 bases, there was a span of 13 bases.

The TCR originated in a woman aged 40-49 years with glioma. Some clones in this sample may be carry-over from other donors' samples. Sequenced here: peripheral blood mononuclear cells (PBMCs), sampled from a glioma patient whose treatment included an IDH1 peptide vaccine. This chain joins TRBV25-1 and TRBJ2-3; D not resolved. Written as DNA, the CDR3 is TGTGCCAGCAGTAAATCTCCAGCCTATACGCAGTATTTT. Protein: CASSKSPAYTQYF.